The 25 T cell receptor beta chains below were found in one sample sequenced in a study of blood T cell repertoires in COVID-19. Produced via immunoSEQ multiplex PCR; TCRdb's table is partial and in-frame only. Counted here are some 190,000 clones, less than 85% occurring once; the ten biggest clones make up about 7.8%. Sequenced input: peripheral blood. The receptors derive from a woman older than 75 with COVID-19, enrolled during active disease.

The gene calls are TRBV18 and TRBJ1-5, with D tentatively TRBD1 (6 bases). Germline assignment: CDR1 KGHSH and CDR2 LQKENI. The CDR3 consists of 14 residues. V was trimmed by 5 bases and J by 7 bases, leaving 15 bases between them. Written as DNA, the CDR3 is TGTGCCAGCTCATCAAACAGGGCTAGACAGCCCCAGCATTTT. Translating gives CASSSNRARQPQHF. The full variable domain, in which reference TRBV18 and TRBJ1-5 provide the parts outside the CDR3, is NAGVMQNPRHLVRRRGQEARLRCSPMKGHSHVYWYRQLPEEGLKFMVYLQKENIIDESGMPKERFSAEFPKEGPSILRIQQVVRGDSAAYFCASSSNRARQPQHFGDGTRLSIL.

The V call is TRBV19, the J call TRBJ1-5, with TRBD1 identical over 7 bases. V lost 6 bases and J lost 4; bases outside the gene matches: 9. The CDR3 is 15 amino acids. Per germline, CDR1 LNHDA and CDR2 SQIVND (reference sequence). The CDR3 nucleotides read TGTGCCAGTAGCGGCTGGGACAGAAGTAATCAGCCCCAGCATTTT. It is translated as CASSGWDRSNQPQHF. The variable domain in full, completed from reference TRBV19 and TRBJ1-5, reads DGGITQSPKYLFRKEGQNVTLSCEQNLNHDAMYWYRQDPGQGLRLIYYSQIVNDFQKGDIAEGYSVSREKKESFPLTVTSAQKNPTAFYLCASSGWDRSNQPQHFGDGTRLSIL.

The CDR3 sequence: CAIRTLASNEQYF. The CDR3 bases are TGTGCCATCAGGACTCTAGCATCGAACGAGCAGTACTTC. The chain employs TRBV10-3 and TRBJ2-7; TRBD2 might be the D (5 bases). The CDR3 has 13 residues. V lost 6 bases, J lost 5 bases, and 14 bases lay in between. Looked up from germline, CDR1 is ENHRY and CDR2 is SYGVKD.

The chain is built from TRBV12-5 and TRBJ2-3; D is ambiguous. The CDR3 runs to 14 residues. Germline lookup yields CDR1 LGHNT and CDR2 FRNRAP. Deletions cut 6 bases from V and 2 bases from J, with 12 bases between. CDR3 DNA: TGTGCTAGTGGAATTGACCGACTCACAGATACGCAGTATTTT. This encodes CASGIDRLTDTQYF.

This chain connects TRBV7-9 to TRBJ1-3; tentative D call: TRBD1 (5 bases). V was shortened by 3 bases and J by 2 bases, with 20 bases between the two germline ends. Germline V gene sequence: CDR1 SEHNR, CDR2 FQNEAQ (reference sequence). CDR3 length: 18 amino acids. The CDR3 bases are TGTGCCAGCAGCTTGAGATCCCCCGGTGGGGGGACTGGAAACACCATATATTTT. It encodes CASSLRSPGGGTGNTIYF.

Points on this clone: Other DNA sequences in the same sample also yield this CDR3. This chain joins TRBV5-1 and TRBJ1-1; D not certain. CDR1 is SGHRS, CDR2 YFSETQ, per germline. Deletions cut 0 bases from V and 0 bases from J, with 3 bases between. This CDR3 is 13 amino acids long. The CDR3 protein is CASSLALNTEAFF. The CDR3 nucleotides read TGCGCCAGCAGCTTGGCGTTGAACACTGAAGCTTTCTTT.

The chain recombines TRBV11-2 with TRBJ2-1, with 9 bases lining up with TRBD1. This CDR3 is built from 17 residues. Germline CDR1 and CDR2: SGHAT and FQNNGV. V lost 2 bases to trimming and J lost 4 bases; unmatched junction nucleotides: 9. CDR3 sequence: CASSLSPRDRVYNEQFF. In DNA, the CDR3 is TGTGCCAGCAGCTTATCTCCCCGGGACAGGGTATACAATGAGCAGTTCTTC.

V usage is TRBV6-1 and J usage is TRBJ1-1; D is perhaps TRBD1 (6 bases). The length of the CDR3 is 15 residues. With 5 bases removed from V and 3 bases from J, the gap between germline ends came to 16 bases. Germline CDR1 and CDR2: MNHNS and SASEGT. In DNA form, the CDR3 reads TGTGCCAGCAGTACAGGGTTCACCCTACACACTGAAGCTTTCTTT. Residues: CASSTGFTLHTEAFF.

The CDR3 region is CASSAGGLAVYNEQFF. CDR3 DNA: TGTGCCAGCAGCGCCGGGGGACTAGCCGTGTATAATGAGCAGTTCTTC. The V and J genes are TRBV9 and TRBJ2-1; 9 bases match TRBD2. Germline V lookup: CDR1 SGDLS, CDR2 YYNGEE. Unmatched junction bases numbered 11, after V lost 3 bases and J lost 7 bases. The length of the CDR3 is 16 residues.

The chain joins TRBV24-1 to TRBJ2-3, with TRBD2 matching 9 bases. CDR1 KGHDR and CDR2 SFDVKD come from the germline V gene. After removal of 4 bases from V and 0 bases from J, the junction contained 7 bases not matched to a gene. The CDR3 runs 17 residues. For the CDR3, the DNA is TGTGCCACCAGTGAAGGGGGGCTAGCGGGGAGCACAGATACGCAGTATTTT. Translation gives CATSEGGLAGSTDTQYF.

The rearrangement uses TRBV7-9 and TRBJ2-3, with TRBD2 as a possible D gene (6 bases). V was pared by 1 base and J by 4 bases, with 9 bases between. The germline gives CDR1 SEHNR, CDR2 FQNEAQ (reference sequence). The CDR3 is 14 amino acids. The CDR3 loop is CASSLEPGADTQYF. The CDR3 nucleotides are TGTGCCAGCAGCTTAGAGCCGGGAGCAGATACGCAGTATTTT.

The chain uses TRBV18 and TRBJ2-1, with D perhaps TRBD1 (5 bases). The CDR3 runs 14 residues. The V gene's germline CDR1 is KGHSH and CDR2 LQKENI. V lost 5 bases and J lost 6, with 14 bases in between. CDR3 DNA sequence: TGTGCCAGCTCATCCCAGGGCCCGGTCAATGAGCAGTTCTTC. It translates to CASSSQGPVNEQFF.

This clone was observed a few times. The rearrangement joins TRBV10-2 to TRBJ2-1; TRBD2 agrees at 10 bases. The CDR3 contains 14 residues. V dropped 9 bases and J dropped 10; count of bases not matched to a gene: 12. In germline, CDR1 is WSHSY, CDR2 SAAADI. CDR3 sequence: CASGGASGGGEQFF. In DNA form, the CDR3 reads TGCGCCAGTGGGGGGGCTAGCGGGGGCGGGGAGCAGTTCTTC.

The chain has TRBV7-6 and TRBJ2-7; 10 positions agree with TRBD2. This CDR3 has 17 residues. Germline V gene data show CDR1 as SGHVS and CDR2 as FNYEAQ. V lost 1 base and J lost 7; bases outside the gene matches: 13. The CDR3 region has the DNA TGTGCCAGCAGCTTAGTAGGGGGGGGACTAGCGAGGCTTGAGCAGTACTTC. This gives the protein CASSLVGGGLARLEQYF.

This clone was detected only once. The chain combines TRBV11-3 with TRBJ2-7; D is unresolved. V was pared by 5 bases and J by 6 bases, with 17 bases between. The CDR3 contains 14 residues. Germline CDR1 is SGHNT and CDR2 is YENEEA. The DNA of the CDR3 is TGTGCCAGCAGCACAACCGGCCGGTCGGGCGAGCAGTACTTC. Residues: CASSTTGRSGEQYF.

This sequence joins TRBV9 and TRBJ1-2; D is unclear. Germline assignment: CDR1 SGDLS and CDR2 YYNGEE. This CDR3 contains 14 residues. V lost 0 bases and J lost 7, with 13 bases in between. For the CDR3, the DNA is TGTGCCAGCAGCGTAGCTACGAATGTGCCTGGCTACACCTTC. This sequence encodes CASSVATNVPGYTF.

The count of this clone is one. The chain is built from TRBV6-6 and TRBJ1-1; D uncertain. The CDR3 has 13 residues. The V and J ends lost 5 bases and 5 bases respectively, with 12 bases between them. Germline V gene sequence: CDR1 MNHNY, CDR2 SVGAGI (reference sequence). The CDR3 here is CASSTGPGTEAFF. The CDR3 coding sequence is TGTGCCAGCAGTACGGGCCCGGGGACTGAAGCTTTCTTT.

In the case of this clone: The limits of the CDR3 on the DNA are not certain, so only TCRdb's listed CDR3 is given. The chain employs TRBV28 and TRBJ2-1; TRBD1, the table's D call, was not compared with the DNA. The CDR3 is 16 amino acids in total, end residues counted. Germline V gene data show CDR1 as MDHEN and CDR2 as SYDVKM. The CDR3 spells CASSSSPGQSYNEQFF.

V usage is TRBV9 and J usage is TRBJ1-4; TRBD1 might be the D (5 bases). Germline assignment: CDR1 SGDLS and CDR2 YYNGEE. Deletions cut 1 base from V and 8 bases from J, with 18 bases between. CDR3 length equals 16 residues. CDR3 DNA sequence: TGTGCCAGCAGCGTATTGGAGGGGTCGGAGGAGGAAAAACTGTTTTTT. As protein: CASSVLEGSEEEKLFF.

The chain couples TRBV7-2 to TRBJ2-1; 7 nucleotides agree with TRBD2. V trimming: 6 bases; J trimming: 6 bases; junction bases outside the gene matches: 8. Germline CDR1 reads SGHTA; CDR2 reads FQGNSA. This CDR3 has 14 amino acids. The CDR3 DNA reads TGTGCCAGCAGTCCGAGCGGGACCCTCAATGAGCAGTTCTTC. It specifies CASSPSGTLNEQFF.

The chain recombines TRBV5-4 with TRBJ2-1; 9 bases align to TRBD2. From germline, CDR1 is SGHNT and CDR2 YYREEE (reference sequence). Germline trimming cut 6 bases from V and 4 bases from J; bases unmatched to any gene: 8. The CDR3 sequence is 15 residues long. CDR3 coding DNA: TGTGCCAGCACCTCTCCGACTAGCGGTTACAATGAGCAGTTCTTC. Protein sequence: CASTSPTSGYNEQFF.

This rearrangement joins TRBV5-6 to TRBJ2-5, with 10 positions matching TRBD2. The CDR3 covers 16 residues. J was trimmed by 2 bases and V by 0 bases; bases with no gene match: 4. Germline lookup yields CDR1 SGHDT and CDR2 YYEEEE. The CDR3 sequence is CASSLVTSGVQETQYF. CDR3 DNA sequence: TGTGCCAGCAGCTTGGTAACTAGCGGGGTACAAGAGACCCAGTACTTC.

This clone was counted a single time. The rearrangement links TRBV5-8 to TRBJ2-4; 7 bases are a match to TRBD1. In germline, CDR1 is SGHTS, CDR2 YDEGEE. The junction had 7 bases not matched to a gene; V was cut back by 0 bases and J by 4 bases. The CDR3 spans 16 residues. The CDR3 DNA reads TGTGCCAGCAGCTTGGCCTGGAGACAGGGTAAAAACATTCAGTACTTC. Protein sequence: CASSLAWRQGKNIQYF.

The chain uses TRBV9 and TRBJ2-2; 7 bases line up with TRBD2. Germline V gene sequence: CDR1 SGDLS, CDR2 YYNGEE. The CDR3 runs to 14 residues. J gave up 6 bases and V 0 bases, and 2 bases lay outside the gene matches. The DNA for the CDR3 is TGTGCCAGCAGCGTAGCTGGGGGGGCCGGGGAGCTGTTTTTT. It specifies CASSVAGGAGELFF.

This sequence joins TRBV7-9 and TRBJ1-1, with unresolved D. The CDR3 has 13 residues. Germline lookup yields CDR1 SEHNR and CDR2 FQNEAQ (reference sequence). V was pared by 5 bases and J by 0 bases, with 7 bases between. As DNA, the CDR3 is TGTGCCAGCAGCGCGGGGTTGAACACTGAAGCTTTCTTT. It specifies CASSAGLNTEAFF.